These 13 T cell receptor beta chains were sequenced from one sample in a study of T-cell memory formation after mild COVID-19. Via MiXCR, TCRdb re-called the 5' RACE reads, giving one row per CDR3 protein. The sample records about 340,000 distinct CDR3 sequences, under 15% being singletons. Sequenced material: PBMCs or a T cell subset sorted from them (not recorded which). The receptors originated from a young man who had mild COVID-19 (a few samples of this study predate the infection). Cell type and time point are not known.

V is TRBV5-4 and J is TRBJ2-7; 10 nucleotides line up with TRBD1. Germline V CDR1 and CDR2: SGHNT, YYREEE (reference sequence). This CDR3 has 15 residues. V was pared by 3 bases and J by 3 bases, with 6 bases of the junction left unmatched. The CDR3: CASSYGTGDRYEQYV. For the CDR3, the DNA is TGTGCCAGCAGCTACGGGACAGGGGACCGCTACGAGCAGTACGTC.

The J gene is TRBJ1-6, the V gene TRBV12-3 or TRBV12-4; D unclear. V lost 5 bases to trimming and J lost 6 bases, with 14 bases between them. This CDR3 spans 15 amino acids. DNA of the CDR3: TGTGCCAGCAGTCCAACGGGTATGGGTAATTCACCCCTCCACTTT. Translated: CASSPTGMGNSPLHF.

This clonotype showed up just a few times. The CDR3 protein is CASGTSYYNEQFF. The CDR3 DNA reads as TGTGCCAGCGGGACTAGCTATTACAATGAGCAGTTCTTC. This chain connects TRBV2 to TRBJ2-1; 9 bases line up with TRBD2. The V gene's germline CDR1 is SNHLY and CDR2 FYNNEI. The junction had 3 bases not matched to a gene; V was cut back by 8 bases and J by 4 bases. This CDR3 comprises 13 residues.

The chain carries TRBV7-9 and TRBJ1-1; D unresolved. This CDR3 has 14 residues. The germline V and J ends were trimmed by 7 bases and 3 bases, with 15 bases remaining between them. Germline V gene sequence: CDR1 SEHNR, CDR2 FQNEAQ (reference sequence). Here the CDR3 reads CASTTVSVYTEAFF. In nucleotides, the CDR3 is TGTGCCAGCACAACAGTTTCGGTGTACACTGAAGCTTTCTTT.

This clonotype occurred a few times. The genes are TRBV18 and TRBJ2-1; 10 nucleotides line up with TRBD2. V shed 7 bases, J shed 3 bases, and the junction held 9 bases outside the gene matches. The CDR3 totals 16 residues. CDR1 is KGHSH and CDR2 is LQKENI in the germline V gene. The DNA for the CDR3 is TGTGCCAGCTTCCCGGTACTAGCGGGGTTCTACAATGAGCAGTTCTTC. Translated, it gives CASFPVLAGFYNEQFF.

Concerning this clonotype: This sequence may be a read error, since a much larger clone differs from it by one base. The rearrangement links TRBV12-3 or TRBV12-4 to TRBJ2-3; no firm D call. This CDR3 spans 12 amino acids. CDR3 residues: CASSLVVDTRYF. CDR3 sequence (DNA): TGTGCCAGCAGCCTGGTGGTAGATACGCGGTATTTT.

V and J are TRBV12-3 or TRBV12-4 and TRBJ1-1, with TRBD1 as a possible D gene (6 bases). This CDR3 has 13 amino acids. The V end was cut by 6 bases, the J end by 6 bases, with 14 bases between. CDR3 in DNA: TGTGCCAGCAGCCAACTTAGGGGGGCTGAAGCTTTCTTT. It is translated as CASSQLRGAEAFF.

This clonotype was recorded a few times. V is TRBV10-3 and J is TRBJ2-2; D is undetermined. Trimming took 7 bases from V and 0 from J, leaving 9 bases between them. Germline V CDR1 and CDR2: ENHRY, SYGVKD. The CDR3 is 14 residues long. CDR3 DNA: TGTGCCATCAACTCGAAGACGAACACCGGGGAGCTGTTTTTT. It translates to CAINSKTNTGELFF.

This chain uses TRBV6-2 or TRBV6-3 with TRBJ2-5, with D perhaps TRBD1 or TRBD2 (5 bases each). The length of the CDR3 is 14 residues. The germline V and J ends were trimmed by 2 bases and 6 bases, with 13 bases remaining between them. CDR1 and CDR2 (germline): MNHEY, SVGEGT. CDR3 nucleotide sequence: TGTGCCAGCAGTTACGGGGGATTGGCGAAGACCCAGTACTTC. Residues: CASSYGGLAKTQYF.

The chain employs TRBV4-1 and TRBJ2-5; 9 bases fit TRBD2. The CDR3 has 16 residues. V was pared by 1 base and J by 2 bases, with 5 bases of the junction left unmatched. Germline-derived CDR1 and CDR2 are MGHRA and YSYEKL. The CDR3 loop is CASSQVASGAQETQYF. The CDR3 DNA follows: TGCGCCAGCAGCCAAGTAGCTAGCGGGGCTCAAGAGACCCAGTACTTC.

The V and J genes are TRBV15 and TRBJ2-2; 10 nucleotides line up with TRBD2. Germline values: CDR1 LNHNV, CDR2 YYDKDF (reference sequence). CDR3 length: 16 amino acids. Trimming took 5 bases from V and 4 from J; bases not matched to a gene: 7. The CDR3 region is CATSLSGGPGTGELFF. The DNA of the CDR3 is TGTGCCACCAGCCTTAGCGGGGGGCCGGGCACCGGGGAGCTGTTTTTT.

Many counts were recorded for this clonotype. The chain couples TRBV28 to TRBJ1-5; 7 bases fit TRBD1. V was pared by 6 bases and J by 4 bases, with 12 bases of the junction left unmatched. The CDR3 has 16 amino acids. Germline CDR1 and CDR2: MDHEN and SYDVKM. For the CDR3, the DNA is TGTGCCAGCAGGATATTCCGGGACAGCTCTAATCAGCCCCAGCATTTT. Translating it yields CASRIFRDSSNQPQHF. Filled out from reference TRBV28 and TRBJ1-5, the complete variable domain reads DVKVTQSSRYLVKRTGEKVFLECVQDMDHENMFWYRQDPGLGLRLIYFSYDVKMKEKGDIPEGYSVSREKKERFSLILESASTNQTSMYLCASRIFRDSSNQPQHFGDGTRLSIL.

The sample holds a few counts of this clonotype. The chain recombines TRBV28 with TRBJ2-3; 7 bases are a match to TRBD2. V dropped 8 bases and J dropped 3; count of bases not matched to a gene: 5. The CDR3 loop spans 13 amino acids. Germline-derived CDR1 and CDR2 are MDHEN and SYDVKM. This chain's CDR3 is CASGGLLTDTQYF. The DNA for the CDR3 is TGTGCCAGCGGGGGACTACTTACAGATACGCAGTATTTT. The whole variable domain, remainder taken from reference TRBV28 and TRBJ2-3, is DVKVTQSSRYLVKRTGEKVFLECVQDMDHENMFWYRQDPGLGLRLIYFSYDVKMKEKGDIPEGYSVSREKKERFSLILESASTNQTSMYLCASGGLLTDTQYFGPGTRLTVL.